Shown below are 25 T cell receptor beta chains from a single sample sequenced in a study of cytomegalovirus exposure and HLA in healthy donors. Use of 60 Vbeta and 13 Jbeta primers characterized the PCR. Clones were sequenced by immunoSEQ multiplex PCR, and TCRdb holds only the in-frame ones, with some missing. This table has under 200,000 clones, over 75% appearing once. The sample comprised PBMCs. These TCRs come from a man in his sixties in good health and CMV-seronegative.

This chain uses TRBV5-4 with TRBJ2-3; D is possibly TRBD2 (6 bases). This CDR3 is 15 amino acids long. The germline V gene has CDR1 SGHNT and CDR2 YYREEE (reference sequence). The ends were cut back, 1 base at V and 10 bases at J, with 19 bases in the middle. This CDR3 reads CASSLFGGASSPQYF. In DNA, the CDR3 is TGTGCCAGCAGCTTGTTTGGCGGGGCCAGTTCTCCGCAGTATTTT.

V usage is TRBV2 and J usage is TRBJ2-7; TRBD1 agrees at 7 bases. With 6 bases clipped from V and 1 base from J, the junction kept 6 bases outside the gene matches. Germline V lookup: CDR1 SNHLY, CDR2 FYNNEI. CDR3 length equals 14 residues. CDR3 sequence reads: CASRGDRFSYEQYF. DNA for the CDR3: TGTGCCAGCAGGGGGGACAGATTTTCCTACGAGCAGTACTTC.

The chain couples TRBV7-9 to TRBJ2-5; D uncertain. Trimming removed 2 bases from V and 5 bases from J, with 18 bases in between. CDR3 length equals 16 residues. The germline gives CDR1 SEHNR, CDR2 FQNEAQ (reference sequence). The CDR3 DNA reads as TGTGCCAGCAGCTTACATGGCGGAGCCTACTTCGAGACCCAGTACTTC. It yields the protein CASSLHGGAYFETQYF.

This clone was found a few times. At one of its ends the junction is not consistent with the germline gene, which may arise from a read error. The chain uses TRBV7-9 and TRBJ1-1; D unresolved. From germline, CDR1 is SEHNR and CDR2 FQNEAQ (reference sequence). The CDR3 loop spans 13 amino acids. The CDR3 protein is CSSSLAPNTEAFF. In nucleotides, the CDR3 is TGTTCCAGCAGCTTAGCTCCTAACACTGAAGCTTTCTTT.

The V gene is TRBV28, the J gene TRBJ2-5; TRBD2 matches at 11 bases. CDR1 is MDHEN, CDR2 SYDVKM, per germline. This CDR3 comprises 15 residues. Trimming at V came to 5 bases and at J to 3 bases, leaving 5 bases not matched to a gene. CDR3 DNA sequence: TGTGCCAGCAGTGGCTTAGCGGGAGGGGAAGAGACCCAGTACTTC. Its protein is CASSGLAGGEETQYF.

The count of this clone is one. The gene calls are TRBV5-1 and TRBJ2-1; TRBD2 matches at 10 bases. Germline CDR1 and CDR2: SGHRS and YFSETQ. V lost 0 bases, J lost 0 bases, and 9 bases stayed unmatched. The CDR3 sequence is 19 residues long. CDR3: CASSLGLAGAQSSYNEQFF. The CDR3 coding sequence is TGCGCCAGCAGCTTGGGGCTAGCGGGAGCCCAGAGCTCCTACAATGAGCAGTTCTTC.

This clone was picked up a small number of times. The rearrangement uses TRBV7-2 and TRBJ1-4; D is possibly TRBD1 (6 bases). The CDR3 contains 15 residues. V was pared by 5 bases and J by 2 bases, with 12 bases between. The germline V gene has CDR1 SGHTA and CDR2 FQGNSA. CDR3 bases: TGTGCCAGCAGCCCACAGGGTGGCACTAATGAAAAACTGTTTTTT. This translates into CASSPQGGTNEKLFF.

The chain has TRBV20-1 and TRBJ2-7, with 7 bases that match TRBD2. The germline V gene has CDR1 DFQATT and CDR2 SNEGSKA (reference sequence). V dropped 6 bases and J dropped 11; count of bases not matched to a gene: 10. CDR3 length equals 11 residues. The CDR3 DNA reads TGCAGTGCGCGCGCGGGGGTCTTCGAGTACTTC. It codes for CSARAGVFEYF.

The chain employs TRBV5-1 and TRBJ2-1, with 10 bases lining up with TRBD2. The CDR3 consists of 17 residues. CDR1 and CDR2 from the germline V gene are SGHRS and YFSETQ. V was clipped by 5 bases and J by 1 base; unmatched bases: 9. Here the CDR3 reads CASRETFSGRSYNEQFF. CDR3 DNA sequence: TGCGCCAGCAGGGAAACGTTTAGCGGGAGGTCCTACAATGAGCAGTTCTTC. The complete variable domain, with remaining parts taken from reference TRBV5-1 and TRBJ2-1, reads KAGVTQTPRYLIKTRGQQVTLSCSPISGHRSVSWYQQTPGQGLQFLFEYFSETQRNKGNFPGRFSGRQFSNSRSEMNVSTLELGDSALYLCASRETFSGRSYNEQFFGPGTRLTVL.

The rearrangement uses TRBV27 and TRBJ1-2, with 7 positions matching TRBD1. This CDR3 comprises 15 residues. V was clipped by 5 bases and J by 4 bases; unmatched bases: 10. Germline-derived CDR1 and CDR2 are MNHEY and SMNVEV (reference sequence). The CDR3 DNA follows: TGTGCCAGCAGTGCTAGACAGGGACGGGGCTATGGCTACACCTTC. It encodes CASSARQGRGYGYTF.

In DNA form, the CDR3 reads TGTGCCAGTAGTCTGCAAGGACTAGCGGGAGAGTTCACCGGGGAGCTGTTTTTT. It translates to CASSLQGLAGEFTGELFF. The chain couples TRBV19 to TRBJ2-2; the match to TRBD2 covers 13 bases. The CDR3 has 18 amino acids. Looked up from germline, CDR1 is LNHDA and CDR2 is SQIVND (reference sequence). J gave up 4 bases and V 5 bases, and 10 bases lay outside the gene matches.

The table lists this clone with a count of one. This CDR3 is CASSLGLAGGRLYNEQFF. The CDR3 nucleotides are TGCGCCAGCAGCTTGGGACTAGCGGGGGGGCGCCTCTACAATGAGCAGTTCTTC. This chain links TRBV5-1 with TRBJ2-1, with 14 bases matching TRBD2. CDR1 SGHRS and CDR2 YFSETQ come from the germline V gene. The J segment lost 3 bases and the V segment lost 0 bases, leaving 5 bases of the junction unmatched. The CDR3 is 18 amino acids.

A few counts support this clone. J is TRBJ2-1 and V is TRBV29-1, with TRBD2 matching 8 bases. This CDR3 is 15 amino acids long. Germline values: CDR1 SQVTM, CDR2 ANQGSEA. J lost 9 bases, V lost 7 bases, and 17 bases had no gene match. The CDR3 sequence: CSAPAGVSPFGEQFF. The CDR3 region has the DNA TGCAGCGCCCCAGCGGGAGTATCGCCCTTCGGTGAGCAGTTCTTC.

V usage is TRBV6-4 and J usage is TRBJ2-7, with 9 bases identical to TRBD2. Germline loops: CDR1 MRHNA, CDR2 SNTAGT. Losses at the gene ends were 6 bases for V and 10 bases for J; bases not matched to a gene: 13. This CDR3 is 14 amino acids long. The CDR3 reads CASSETSSGGTQYF. CDR3 bases: TGTGCCAGCAGCGAGACTAGCAGCGGGGGGACTCAGTACTTC.

V usage is TRBV29-1 and J usage is TRBJ1-1, with D perhaps TRBD1 (6 bases). V lost 7 bases, J lost 9 bases, and 18 bases lay in between. Germline CDR1 reads SQVTM; CDR2 reads ANQGSEA. This CDR3 contains 12 residues. The CDR3 DNA follows: TGCAGCGAGGGGGGGGTTCGGACTAAAGCTTTCTTT. Translation gives CSEGGVRTKAFF.

This sequence joins TRBV19 and TRBJ2-1, with D perhaps matching TRBD2 (5 bases). From germline, CDR1 is LNHDA and CDR2 SQIVND (reference sequence). V was pared by 5 bases and J by 9 bases, with 23 bases between. There are 16 residues in the CDR3. The CDR3, as DNA: TGTGCCAGTAGTGGGATGGAAGGACTTTCCCCCCGTGAGCAGTTCTTC. Translating it yields CASSGMEGLSPREQFF.

This clone was seen a single time. The chain combines TRBV27 with TRBJ2-1; D ambiguous. V lost 5 bases, J lost 2 bases, and 13 bases lay in between. Looked up from germline, CDR1 is MNHEY and CDR2 is SMNVEV (reference sequence). This CDR3 contains 15 residues. CDR3 sequence (DNA): TGTGCCAGCAGTAAATCATCTATAGCCTACAATGAGCAGTTCTTC. This sequence encodes CASSKSSIAYNEQFF.

The V and J genes are TRBV6-5 and TRBJ1-2; TRBD1 agrees at 7 bases. Germline loops: CDR1 MNHEY, CDR2 SVGAGI. The CDR3 runs to 13 residues. V dropped 5 bases and J dropped 4; count of bases not matched to a gene: 4. The CDR3 DNA follows: TGTGCCAGCAGTAAAGACAGGGCCTATGGCTACACCTTC. This translates into CASSKDRAYGYTF.

CDR3 DNA sequence: TGCGCCAGCAGCTTGGATGGCTTTTCGCCTTCCTACGAGCAGTACTTC. This sequence encodes CASSLDGFSPSYEQYF. The chain employs TRBV5-1 and TRBJ2-7, with unresolved D. There are 16 residues in the CDR3. With 0 bases removed from V and 1 base from J, the gap between germline ends came to 14 bases. CDR1 SGHRS and CDR2 YFSETQ come from the germline V gene.

This chain uses TRBV7-9 with TRBJ1-3; D gene uncertain. CDR1 SEHNR and CDR2 FQNEAQ come from the germline V gene (reference sequence). This CDR3 spans 15 amino acids. V was shortened by 1 base and J by 0 bases, with 7 bases between the two germline ends. The CDR3 nucleotides are TGTGCCAGCAGCTTAGACTGGAGCTCTGGAAACACCATATATTTT. Translation gives CASSLDWSSGNTIYF. Using reference TRBV7-9 and TRBJ1-3 for the parts outside the CDR3, the full variable domain is DTGVSQNPRHKITKRGQNVTFRCDPISEHNRLYWYRQTLGQGPEFLTYFQNEAQLEKSRLLSDRFSAERPKGSFSTLEIQRTEQGDSAMYLCASSLDWSSGNTIYFGEGSWLTVV.

The chain has TRBV27 and TRBJ2-5, with D maybe TRBD2 (5 bases). Germline assignment: CDR1 MNHEY and CDR2 SMNVEV (reference sequence). This CDR3 spans 11 amino acids. The germline V and J ends were trimmed by 7 bases and 5 bases, with 8 bases remaining between them. The CDR3 region has the DNA TGTGCCAGCACGCGGGCTGAGACCCAGTACTTC. Translation: CASTRAETQYF.

The chain carries TRBV9 and TRBJ2-2; 10 bases map to TRBD2. Looked up from germline, CDR1 is SGDLS and CDR2 is YYNGEE. CDR3 length equals 15 residues. The junction had 4 bases not matched to a gene; V was cut back by 4 bases and J by 4 bases. The CDR3: CASSLGLAVTGELFF. CDR3 coding DNA: TGTGCCAGCAGCCTCGGACTAGCGGTCACCGGGGAGCTGTTTTTT.

The chain joins TRBV10-3 to TRBJ1-2, with 12 bases identical to TRBD1. CDR3 length: 17 amino acids. Unmatched junction bases numbered 10, after V lost 0 bases and J lost 8 bases. CDR1 and CDR2 from the germline V gene are ENHRY and SYGVKD. This CDR3 reads CAISESKRDRGPRGYTF. CDR3 nucleotides: TGTGCCATCAGTGAGTCGAAGCGGGACAGGGGGCCGCGAGGCTACACCTTC.

This clone was detected once. This chain uses TRBV19 with TRBJ2-7; 8 bases are shared with TRBD2. This CDR3 has 16 amino acids. V gave up 4 bases and J gave up 3 bases; unmatched junction bases: 11. CDR1 is LNHDA, CDR2 SQIVND, per germline (reference sequence). This chain's CDR3 is CASSNPSGRGVYEQYF. CDR3 sequence (DNA): TGTGCCAGTAGTAACCCGAGCGGGAGAGGAGTCTACGAGCAGTACTTC.

This chain uses TRBV7-8 with TRBJ1-1, with unresolved D. Germline CDR1 and CDR2: SGHVS and FQNEAQ. CDR3 length equals 14 residues. The V end lost 5 bases, the J end lost 2 bases, and 12 bases lay between the germline ends. The CDR3 region has the DNA TGTGCCAGCAGCGTGAGACTGGAAAACACTGAAGCTTTCTTT. This gives the protein CASSVRLENTEAFF.